This T cell receptor beta chain appears in the sequencing data of a study of neurological immune-mediated disorders. Background on the study: Of the multiple sclerosis patients, around 35 in total, roughly 31 were relapsing-remitting and 3 were secondary progressive.

Study-wide points: In HTLV-1-associated myelopathy, TCR clonal expansion was greatest, whereas multiple sclerosis had the least, falling below healthy controls.

This clonotype has a count of ten or more. No antigen is known for it. The cDNA came from 5'RACE with 10-nucleotide random UMIs. TCRdb re-called the 5' RACE reads with MiXCR, one entry per CDR3 protein. The table lists about 70,000 distinct CDR3 sequences, 3.2% of them singletons. Germline values: CDR1 KGHDR, CDR2 SFDVKD. V shed 2 bases, J shed 0 bases, and the junction held 6 bases outside the gene matches. This CDR3 is 17 amino acids long. The receptor was isolated from a woman aged 50 to 65 with multiple sclerosis. The source material was PBMCs. V gene TRBV24-1 combines with J gene TRBJ2-3; TRBD2 aligns across 8 bases. CDR3 DNA: TGTGCCACCAGTGATTGGACGGCTAGCGGGAGCACAGATACGCAGTATTTT. Translating it yields CATSDWTASGSTDTQYF.